This note documents a single T cell receptor beta chain sequence. Its antigen is currently unknown. The table came from immunoSEQ multiplex PCR; TCRdb's copy has only in-frame clones and leaves some out. Of under 25,000 clones listed, roughly 83% were seen once; the top ten hold 15% to 20%. These data are taken from a study of T cell responses to AZD1222 COVID-19 vaccine. Notes on the study in general: A mostly white British donor set with more females was recruited, and clonal diversity was possibly underestimated.

V was clipped by 1 base and J by 2 bases, with 13 bases between them. From germline, CDR1 is SGHKS and CDR2 YYEKEE (reference sequence). The CDR3 runs 16 residues. This specimen was peripheral blood, taken 28 days after the second AZD1222 dose. V is TRBV5-5 and J is TRBJ1-5; tentatively, D is TRBD1 (5 bases). The receptor was isolated from an adult who received the AZD1222 COVID-19 vaccine. CDR3 coding DNA: TGTGCCAGCAGCTTGAGGCCTGTAGGGGGCAATCAGCCCCAGCATTTT. This translates into CASSLRPVGGNQPQHF.